This T cell receptor (beta chain) was sequenced during a study of post-analysis software for immune sequencing data. Study outcomes and limitations: F measure grouped same-batch samples tightly together. The five TRBV segments detected at higher frequency in patients than in controls included TRBV5-6, TRBV5-1 and TRBV20-1. The study found significantly lower normalized Chao1 diversity in multiple sclerosis patients than in controls.

The TCR beta cDNA libraries carried unique molecular identifiers. cDNA molecules numbering about 470,000 came from approximately 0.91 to 9.4 million T cells. TCRdb re-called the PCR reads through MiXCR, storing one row per CDR3 protein. In the table there are hundreds of thousands of distinct CDR3 sequences, 30% of which are singletons. The V and J ends lost 5 bases and 3 bases, in that order; junction bases with no gene match: 9. CDR1 MGHRA and CDR2 YSYEKL come from the germline V gene. This CDR3 comprises 16 residues. This clonotype was seen more than once but under ten times. Its target is unknown. The chain has TRBV4-1 and TRBJ1-4; 7 positions agree with TRBD1. The sequence was collected from a girl aged 10 to 17 with multiple sclerosis. Material: blood. The CDR3 sequence is CASSSVSGTANEKLFF. CDR3 nucleotide sequence: TGCGCCAGCAGCTCCGTCTCCGGGACAGCTAATGAAAAACTGTTTTTT.